This passage covers 20 T cell receptor beta chains from one sample sequenced in a study of cytomegalovirus exposure and HLA in healthy donors. The PCR ran on 60 Vbeta and 13 Jbeta primers. Repertoires were generated with immunoSEQ multiplex PCR, while TCRdb's copy carries only in-frame clones and drops some. The repertoire consists of fewer than 150,000 clones, with just under 80% occurring once and the leading ten covering roughly 2%. The specimen sequenced was PBMCs. The receptors here all came from a man in his thirties or forties in good health and CMV-seronegative.

With regard to this clone: One end of the junction does not line up with germline, which may come from a read error. V is TRBV4-2 and J is TRBJ1-2; D unresolved. CDR3 length: 14 residues. The germline gives CDR1 LGHNA, CDR2 YNFKEQ. The CDR3 protein is CASSQQSLQATVAF. The DNA of the CDR3 is TGTGCCAGCAGCCAGCAGTCGCTTCAGGCTACCGTAGCCTTC.

This rearrangement joins TRBV6-5 to TRBJ1-1; no clear D gene. V was shortened by 0 bases and J by 7 bases, with 12 bases between the two germline ends. The CDR3 contains 14 residues. Germline loops: CDR1 MNHEY, CDR2 SVGAGI. CDR3 coding DNA: TGTGCCAGCAGTTACTCGACAACATCCCATGAAGCTTTCTTT. It is translated as CASSYSTTSHEAFF.

CDR3 residues: CASSTPYRKQYF. The CDR3 DNA sequence: TGTGCCAGCAGTACCCCCTACAGGAAGCAGTACTTC. The chain recombines TRBV28 with TRBJ2-7; weak D call: TRBD1 (5 bases). Trimming removed 5 bases at V and 8 bases at J, with 13 bases between. There are 12 residues in the CDR3. CDR1 MDHEN and CDR2 SYDVKM come from the germline V gene.

The V and J genes are TRBV4-1 and TRBJ1-2, with D perhaps TRBD1 (5 bases). V lost 4 bases and J 7 bases, leaving 22 bases between the germline ends. This CDR3 has 16 residues. Germline loops: CDR1 MGHRA, CDR2 YSYEKL. Written as DNA, the CDR3 is TGCGCCAGCAGCCCGACACTCCAAAGACAGATTCCTGGCTACACCTTC. It yields the protein CASSPTLQRQIPGYTF.

This clone has just a few counts. V and J are TRBV5-5 and TRBJ2-1; D call uncertain. The CDR3 length is 13 residues. V gave up 4 bases and J gave up 0 bases, with 5 bases separating them. Germline CDR1 is SGHKS and CDR2 is YYEKEE (reference sequence). CDR3 bases: TGTGCCAGCAGCCCTTCCTCCTACAATGAGCAGTTCTTC. It yields the protein CASSPSSYNEQFF.

Of note for this clone: Germline and junction disagree at one end, which may indicate a read error. The V gene is TRBV5-1, the J gene TRBJ1-2; a weak D match, TRBD1 (5 bases). The CDR3 spans 12 residues. CDR1 is SGHRS, CDR2 YFSETQ, per germline. This CDR3 is CASSKGEDGYPF. In DNA, the CDR3 is TGCGCCAGCAGCAAAGGGGAAGATGGCTACCCCTTC. The full variable domain, rest sourced from reference TRBV5-1 and TRBJ1-2, is KAGVTQTPRYLIKTRGQQVTLSCSPISGHRSVSWYQQTPGQGLQFLFEYFSETQRNKGNFPGRFSGRQFSNSRSEMNVSTLELGDSALYLCASSKGEDGYPFGSGTRLTVV.

The rearrangement uses TRBV2 and TRBJ2-5; the match to TRBD2 covers 12 bases. This CDR3 contains 14 residues. V was pared by 8 bases and J by 6 bases, with 7 bases of the junction left unmatched. Germline V gene lookup returns CDR1 SNHLY and CDR2 FYNNEI. The CDR3 DNA follows: TGTGCCAGCTCCAGGACTAGCGGGGAACAGACCCAGTACTTC. Translated: CASSRTSGEQTQYF. Based on the CDR3 plus reference TRBV2 and TRBJ2-5, the full variable domain is EPEVTQTPSHQVTQMGQEVILRCVPISNHLYFYWYRQILGQKVEFLVSFYNNEISEKSEIFDDQFSVERPDGSNFTLKIRSTKLEDSAMYFCASSRTSGEQTQYFGPGTRLLVL.

This chain links TRBV19 with TRBJ1-1; D is unresolved. CDR1 is LNHDA and CDR2 is SQIVND in the germline V gene (reference sequence). Trimming cost V 1 base and J 7 bases, with 13 bases left between them. This CDR3 is 14 amino acids long. CDR3 amino acids: CASSIGPVGGEAFF. The CDR3 nucleotides read TGTGCCAGTAGTATAGGTCCAGTGGGAGGTGAAGCTTTCTTT.

This clone was seen only a few times. The chain joins TRBV5-4 to TRBJ1-1; D remains unclear. Germline loops: CDR1 SGHNT, CDR2 YYREEE (reference sequence). V lost 4 bases to trimming and J lost 4 bases, with 14 bases between them. This CDR3 is built from 14 residues. The DNA for the CDR3 is TGTGCCAGCAGCCCACCCCCCCCGGGCACTGAAGCTTTCTTT. Its translation: CASSPPPPGTEAFF.

The gene calls are TRBV18 and TRBJ1-3, with no clear D. The CDR3 consists of 14 residues. Germline loops: CDR1 KGHSH, CDR2 LQKENI. The V gene lost 2 bases and the J gene lost 0 bases, with 5 bases spanning the gap. CDR3 coding DNA: TGTGCCAGCTCACCAGAGAGCTCTGGAAACACCATATATTTT. Translating gives CASSPESSGNTIYF.

The V call is TRBV7-9, the J call TRBJ1-6, with D possibly matching TRBD1 (5 bases). V lost 6 bases and J 6 bases, leaving 15 bases between the germline ends. Germline V gene data show CDR1 as SEHNR and CDR2 as FQNEAQ (reference sequence). This CDR3 spans 15 amino acids. The CDR3 DNA sequence: TGTGCCAGCAGATCTGGGGCGCCGGGTAATTCACCCCTCCACTTT. Translating it yields CASRSGAPGNSPLHF.

This sequence joins TRBV5-1 and TRBJ2-7; 10 positions match TRBD1. V shed 7 bases and J 2 bases; nucleotides not matched to a gene: 9. The CDR3 has 15 residues. Looked up from germline, CDR1 is SGHRS and CDR2 is YFSETQ. The CDR3 protein is CASSDRGRGTYEQYF. The CDR3 DNA follows: TGCGCCAGCTCAGACAGGGGGCGCGGAACCTACGAGCAGTACTTC.

The V and J genes are TRBV28 and TRBJ2-3, with TRBD1 matching 12 bases. Germline CDR1 is MDHEN and CDR2 is SYDVKM. Trimming took 6 bases from V and 3 from J; bases not matched to a gene: 4. This CDR3 has 15 residues. CDR3 bases: TGTGCCAGCAGCCGGGACAGGGGGCCTACAGATACGCAGTATTTT. Translation gives CASSRDRGPTDTQYF.

The chain is built from TRBV11-2 and TRBJ1-4, with D possibly being TRBD1 (6 bases). V dropped 5 bases and J dropped 5 bases, with 15 bases sitting between them. The CDR3 is made up of 15 amino acids. Germline-derived CDR1 and CDR2 are SGHAT and FQNNGV. The CDR3 reads CASSRTLTGNEKLFF. In DNA, the CDR3 is TGTGCCAGCAGCCGAACGCTGACAGGCAATGAAAAACTGTTTTTT.

The chain joins TRBV6-1 to TRBJ1-2; TRBD1 aligns across 9 bases. The ends lost 3 bases at V and 7 bases at J; junction bases unmatched: 9. The CDR3 covers 15 residues. The germline V gene has CDR1 MNHNS and CDR2 SASEGT. The CDR3 DNA reads TGTGCCAGCAGTGACCGGGACAGGGTTCAGAGTGGCTACACCTTC. The encoded protein is CASSDRDRVQSGYTF.

Many counts were recorded for this clone. The rearrangement links TRBV6-1 to TRBJ1-1; 9 nucleotides line up with TRBD1. Per germline, CDR1 MNHNS and CDR2 SASEGT. V gave up 2 bases and J gave up 3 bases; unmatched junction bases: 4. The length of the CDR3 is 15 residues. CDR3 loop: CASSERTGDYTEAFF. The CDR3 coding sequence is TGTGCCAGCAGTGAAAGGACAGGGGATTACACTGAAGCTTTCTTT.

V gene TRBV5-4 combines with J gene TRBJ2-2; 9 bases are shared with TRBD1. Trimming removed 3 bases from V and 4 bases from J; junction bases left unmatched: 4. The CDR3 loop spans 15 amino acids. From germline, CDR1 is SGHNT and CDR2 YYREEE (reference sequence). CDR3 loop: CASSSGTGFTGELFF. CDR3 DNA: TGTGCCAGCAGCTCCGGGACAGGGTTCACCGGGGAGCTGTTTTTT.

The genes are TRBV27 and TRBJ1-5; TRBD1 aligns across 9 bases. Germline V lookup: CDR1 MNHEY, CDR2 SMNVEV (reference sequence). The CDR3 loop spans 15 amino acids. Germline trimming cut 4 bases from V and 6 bases from J; bases unmatched to any gene: 7. The CDR3 nucleotides are TGTGCCAGCAGTTGGTCGGGACAGGGTCCTCAGCCCCAGCATTTT. The encoded protein is CASSWSGQGPQPQHF.

This clone was seen only once. This chain uses TRBV7-8 with TRBJ1-2; no firm D call. Per the germline V gene, CDR1 is SGHVS and CDR2 is FQNEAQ. The CDR3 extends over 13 amino acids. Deletions cut 5 bases from V and 0 bases from J, with 7 bases between. The CDR3 bases are TGTGCCAGCAGCGAACAGCCTAACTATGGCTACACCTTC. This sequence encodes CASSEQPNYGYTF.

A few counts support this clone. The CDR3 coding sequence is TGTGCCAGCAGTTCCGGGTTCAACACTGAAGCTTTCTTT. Encoded protein: CASSSGFNTEAFF. The chain is built from TRBV28 and TRBJ1-1; D remains unclear. The CDR3 is 13 residues long. With 4 bases removed from V and 2 bases from J, the gap between germline ends came to 8 bases. Germline V gives CDR1 MDHEN, CDR2 SYDVKM.